One sample yielded the 18 T cell receptor beta chains listed below, sequenced in a study of a mutant IDH1 vaccine in newly diagnosed glioma. Time point: week 35, safety follow-up. Vaccinated patients received 300 ug of mutant IDH1 20-mer peptide per dose, with topical imiquimod. This table comes from immunoSEQ multiplex PCR, and its TCRdb copy is limited to in-frame clones, with some not included. Of tens of thousands of clones listed, approximately 81% were seen once; the top ten hold 4% to 5%. Their recognized antigens are unknown. The sample here was PBMCs, taken from a glioma patient whose treatment included an IDH1 peptide vaccine. The receptor source for this set is a man aged 25-40 years with glioma.

This chain uses TRBV13 with TRBJ2-7; 7 nucleotides agree with TRBD1. Germline loops: CDR1 PRHDT, CDR2 FYEKMQ (reference sequence). V shed 4 bases and J 6 bases; nucleotides not matched to a gene: 12. This CDR3 is built from 15 residues. The CDR3 DNA reads as TGTGCCAGCAGCTGCCGGGACAGCACATCGTGCGAGCAGTACTTC. Protein product: CASSCRDSTSCEQYF.

V and J are TRBV5-1 and TRBJ1-4; TRBD1 matches at 9 bases. The CDR3 contains 17 residues. The germline CDR1 and CDR2 sequences are SGHRS and YFSETQ. V gave up 0 bases and J gave up 8 bases; unmatched junction bases: 11. CDR3 coding DNA: TGCGCCAGCAGCTTGGACAGGGGGCCTTCCCGCGCCGAAAAACTGTTTTTT. This encodes CASSLDRGPSRAEKLFF.

The chain is built from TRBV10-2 and TRBJ2-2, with 8 bases identical to TRBD2. The CDR3 covers 17 residues. The V gene's germline CDR1 is WSHSY and CDR2 SAAADI. The V and J ends lost 7 bases and 4 bases, in that order; junction bases with no gene match: 14. The CDR3 here is CASIPTPGLGGTGELFF. In DNA, the CDR3 is TGCGCCAGCATCCCAACCCCGGGACTAGGAGGCACCGGGGAGCTGTTTTTT.

The V and J genes are TRBV5-1 and TRBJ1-5; D gene ambiguous. The CDR3 consists of 13 residues. Germline V gives CDR1 SGHRS, CDR2 YFSETQ. Trimming took off 0 bases at V and 3 bases at J, with 4 bases between the two ends. As DNA, the CDR3 is TGCGCCAGCAGCTTGGAAGCCAATCAGCCCCAGCATTTT. It yields the protein CASSLEANQPQHF. The complete variable domain, with remaining parts taken from reference TRBV5-1 and TRBJ1-5, reads KAGVTQTPRYLIKTRGQQVTLSCSPISGHRSVSWYQQTPGQGLQFLFEYFSETQRNKGNFPGRFSGRQFSNSRSEMNVSTLELGDSALYLCASSLEANQPQHFGDGTRLSIL.

The chain has TRBV6-5 and TRBJ1-1; D is undetermined. V lost 11 bases and J lost 4, with 23 bases in between. The CDR3 sequence is 15 residues long. In germline, CDR1 is MNHEY, CDR2 SVGAGI. CDR3 sequence: CASHRVQRLRTEAFF. For the CDR3, the DNA is TGTGCCTCCCATCGGGTGCAGAGATTACGCACTGAAGCTTTCTTT.

The chain couples TRBV5-5 to TRBJ2-3, with 11 bases that match TRBD2. The CDR3 extends over 17 amino acids. Looked up from germline, CDR1 is SGHKS and CDR2 is YYEKEE (reference sequence). V was clipped by 0 bases and J by 2 bases; unmatched bases: 5. The CDR3 here is CASSLGLAGGATDTQYF. CDR3 nucleotide sequence: TGTGCCAGCAGCTTGGGGCTAGCGGGGGGCGCCACAGATACGCAGTATTTT.

This chain uses TRBV18 with TRBJ1-1; D is possibly TRBD1 (5 bases). Germline assignment: CDR1 KGHSH and CDR2 LQKENI. This CDR3 is built from 16 residues. V was shortened by 3 bases and J by 3 bases, with 17 bases between the two germline ends. CDR3 in amino acids: CASSPSKGYEDTEAFF. The CDR3, as DNA: TGTGCCAGCTCACCGTCCAAGGGGTACGAGGACACTGAAGCTTTCTTT.

The gene calls are TRBV18 and TRBJ1-2, with D unresolved. The length of the CDR3 is 14 residues. The V gene lost 3 bases and the J gene lost 0 bases, with 8 bases spanning the gap. Per germline, CDR1 KGHSH and CDR2 LQKENI. The DNA of the CDR3 is TGTGCCAGCTCACCGGAAAGCGCTAACTATGGCTACACCTTC. This translates into CASSPESANYGYTF. Drawing the rest from reference TRBV18 and TRBJ1-2, the complete variable domain is NAGVMQNPRHLVRRRGQEARLRCSPMKGHSHVYWYRQLPEEGLKFMVYLQKENIIDESGMPKERFSAEFPKEGPSILRIQQVVRGDSAAYFCASSPESANYGYTFGSGTRLTVV.

The chain links TRBV7-7 to TRBJ2-5; possibly TRBD1 for D (5 bases). Germline CDR1 reads SSHAT; CDR2 reads FNYEAQ (reference sequence). V shed 1 base and J shed 5 bases, with 11 bases lying between them. The CDR3 sequence is 14 residues long. The CDR3 sequence: CASSLGPRVETQYF. The CDR3 DNA sequence: TGTGCCAGCAGCTTAGGGCCCAGGGTGGAGACCCAGTACTTC.

The V gene is TRBV2, the J gene TRBJ1-1; 7 bases line up with TRBD1. V gave up 7 bases and J gave up 1 base; unmatched junction bases: 3. The germline CDR1 and CDR2 sequences are SNHLY and FYNNEI. The CDR3 length is 13 residues. CDR3 coding DNA: TGTGCCAGCAAGGGACAGAAGAACACTGAAGCTTTCTTT. This gives the protein CASKGQKNTEAFF.

J is TRBJ2-7 and V is TRBV5-4; unclear D gene. Germline V lookup: CDR1 SGHNT, CDR2 YYREEE (reference sequence). Trimming cost V 4 bases and J 0 bases, with 8 bases left between them. The CDR3 sequence is 13 residues long. In nucleotides, the CDR3 is TGTGCCAGCAGCGGAAGTCTCTCCTACGAGCAGTACTTC. It translates to CASSGSLSYEQYF.

V usage is TRBV30 and J usage is TRBJ2-5; D is undetermined. There are 11 residues in the CDR3. Germline CDR1 and CDR2: GTSNPN and SVGIG (reference sequence). Trimming took off 3 bases at V and 4 bases at J, with 6 bases between the two ends. The CDR3 protein is CAWRRTETQYF. In DNA, the CDR3 is TGTGCCTGGAGACGGACAGAGACCCAGTACTTC. The entire variable domain, with the rest obtained from reference TRBV30 and TRBJ2-5, is as follows: SQTIHQWPATLVQPVGSPLSLECTVEGTSNPNLYWYRQAAGRGLQLLFYSVGIGQISSEVPQNLSASRPQDRQFILSSKKLLLSDSGFYLCAWRRTETQYFGPGTRLLVL.

The gene calls are TRBV11-3 and TRBJ2-6, with no clear D. CDR1 SGHNT and CDR2 YENEEA come from the germline V gene. V shed 4 bases and J shed 3 bases, with 4 bases lying between them. CDR3 length equals 13 residues. DNA of the CDR3: TGTGCCAGCAGCTACGATGGGGCCAACGTCCTGACTTTC. This sequence encodes CASSYDGANVLTF.

The rearrangement joins TRBV14 to TRBJ2-3; a possible D gene is TRBD1 (6 bases). The V and J ends lost 0 bases and 2 bases respectively, with 9 bases between them. Germline V CDR1 and CDR2: SGHDN, FVKESK. The CDR3 runs to 15 residues. CDR3 DNA: TGTGCCAGCAGCCAAGACAGGGGATTCACAGATACGCAGTATTTT. Amino acid sequence: CASSQDRGFTDTQYF.

J is TRBJ1-6 and V is TRBV7-9; no clear D gene. Germline values: CDR1 SEHNR, CDR2 FQNEAQ (reference sequence). The CDR3 covers 15 residues. Trimming cost V 6 bases and J 9 bases, with 18 bases left between them. CDR3 sequence reads: CASRVGEASGSPLHF. CDR3 coding DNA: TGTGCCAGCAGGGTTGGGGAAGCTAGTGGTTCACCCCTCCACTTT.

The V gene is TRBV19, the J gene TRBJ1-2; D is possibly TRBD1 (6 bases). The CDR3 covers 16 residues. Germline V gene lookup returns CDR1 LNHDA and CDR2 SQIVND (reference sequence). Trimming removed 2 bases from V and 2 bases from J, with 15 bases in between. The CDR3 region is CASSISPLQGNYGYTF. DNA for the CDR3: TGTGCCAGTAGTATATCCCCACTACAGGGAAACTATGGCTACACCTTC.

This CDR3 reads CASSFSRGQGHPYEQYF. CDR3 coding DNA: TGTGCCAGCAGTTTTTCCCGCGGACAGGGACACCCTTACGAGCAGTACTTC. The V gene is TRBV27, the J gene TRBJ2-7; TRBD1 matches at 8 bases. With 3 bases clipped from V and 4 bases from J, the junction kept 14 bases outside the gene matches. The CDR3 consists of 17 residues. Germline V gives CDR1 MNHEY, CDR2 SMNVEV (reference sequence).

A few counts support this clone. The V gene is TRBV28, the J gene TRBJ1-2; maybe TRBD1 (5 bases). V dropped 7 bases and J dropped 2 bases, with 11 bases sitting between them. The CDR3 is 13 residues long. Germline V gene sequence: CDR1 MDHEN, CDR2 SYDVKM. CDR3 amino acids: CASTLGANYGYTF. DNA for the CDR3: TGTGCCAGCACCTTAGGGGCCAACTATGGCTACACCTTC.